This T cell receptor (beta chain) was sequenced in a study of immune evolution from preneoplasia to lung adenocarcinoma. Study-level results: From normal lung to invasive adenocarcinoma, top clone frequencies appeared to decrease. Normal lung had highest clonality; later lesions appeared denser, more diverse.

Turning to this clone: Antigen unknown.

Trimming removed 6 bases at V and 0 bases at J, with 12 bases between. Germline CDR1 is SNHLY and CDR2 is FYNNEI. The CDR3 covers 14 residues. Patients had resection in Japan or China between about 2014 and 2017. The assay was immunoSEQ multiplex PCR, and TCRdb's table has in-frame clones only and misses some. The table shows over 11,000 clones, with about four fifths occurring only once. The chain links TRBV2 to TRBJ2-7; D is unresolved. The sample taken for sequencing was FFPE minimally invasive lung adenocarcinoma tissue. This receptor was identified in a person aged 70 to 85 with lung adenocarcinoma. The CDR3, as DNA: TGTGCCAGCAGCCTTCCGGGTTCCTCCTACGAGCAGTACTTC. Translation: CASSLPGSSYEQYF.